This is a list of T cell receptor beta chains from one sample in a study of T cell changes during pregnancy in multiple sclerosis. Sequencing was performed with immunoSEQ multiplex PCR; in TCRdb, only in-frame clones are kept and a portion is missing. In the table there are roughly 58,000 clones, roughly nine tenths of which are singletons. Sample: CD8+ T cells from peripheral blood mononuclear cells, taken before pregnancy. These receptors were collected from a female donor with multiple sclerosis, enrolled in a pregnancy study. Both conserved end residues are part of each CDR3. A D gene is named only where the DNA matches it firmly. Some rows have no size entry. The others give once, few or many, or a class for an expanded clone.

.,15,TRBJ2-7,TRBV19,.,TGTGCCAGTAGTATAGGTCCGGACACCACCTACGAGCAGTACTTC,CASSIGPDTTYEQYF
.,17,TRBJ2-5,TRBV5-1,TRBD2,TGCGCCAGCAGCCAGGACCACTTAGCGGGGGGGGAAGAGACCCAGTACTTC,CASSQDHLAGGEETQYF
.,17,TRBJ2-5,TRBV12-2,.,TGTGCAAGTCGCTCCCTCGGACAGGAACCTTTCCAAGAGACCCAGTACTTC,CASRSLGQEPFQETQYF
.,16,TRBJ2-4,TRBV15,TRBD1,TGTGCCACCAGCGGACAGGGGACGATAGCCAAAAACATTCAGTACTTC,CATSGQGTIAKNIQYF
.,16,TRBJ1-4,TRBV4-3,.,TGCGCCAGCAGGGGACACCACGACCCAATTGGTGAAAAACTGTTTTTT,CASRGHHDPIGEKLFF
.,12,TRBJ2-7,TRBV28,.,TGTGCCAGCAGTTTCAATGCCTACGAGCAGTACTTC,CASSFNAYEQYF
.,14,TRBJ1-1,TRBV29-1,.,TGCAGCGTTGATGGGGAGGGCACGGAAAATGAAGCTTTCTTT,CSVDGEGTENEAFF
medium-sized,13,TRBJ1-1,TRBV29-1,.,TGCAGCGTTGGAGGGTTACTGAACACTGAAGCTTTCTTT,CSVGGLLNTEAFF
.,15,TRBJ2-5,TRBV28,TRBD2,TGTGCCAGCGAACCCCCGGGGAGGGGTGGAGAGACCCAGTACTTC,CASEPPGRGGETQYF
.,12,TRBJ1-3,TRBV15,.,TGTGCCACAAGGGGTTCAGGAAACACCATATATTTT,CATRGSGNTIYF
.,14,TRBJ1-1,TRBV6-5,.,TGTGCCAGCAGTTACAGAACGGTGAACACTGAAGCTTTCTTT,CASSYRTVNTEAFF
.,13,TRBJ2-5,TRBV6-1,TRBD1,TGTGCCAGCAGTGAAGGACAGGGCTGGATCCCCGACTTC,CASSEGQGWIPDF
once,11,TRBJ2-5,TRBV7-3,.,TGTGCCAGCAGCATCAGGGAGACCCAGTACTTC,CASSIRETQYF
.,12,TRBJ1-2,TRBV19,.,TGTGCCAGTAGGACTAACAGATATGGCTACACCTTC,CASRTNRYGYTF
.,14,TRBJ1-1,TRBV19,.,TGTGCCAGTAGTATTGGGCAGGGTTACACTGAAGCTTTCTTT,CASSIGQGYTEAFF
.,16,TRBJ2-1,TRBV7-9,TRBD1,TGTGCCAGCAGCCCCGGACAGGGGCCATCATACAATGAGCAGTTCTTC,CASSPGQGPSYNEQFF
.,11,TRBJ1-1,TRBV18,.,TGTGCCAGCTCGGGGCCCGCTGAAGCTTTCTTT,CASSGPAEAFF
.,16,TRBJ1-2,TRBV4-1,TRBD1,TGCGCCAGCAGCCAAGGGGGGGACAGGGAGCTCTATGGCTACACCTTC,CASSQGGDRELYGYTF
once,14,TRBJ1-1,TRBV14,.,TGTGCCAGCAGCCAAGAAATTTTGTATTCTGAAGCTTTCTTT,CASSQEILYSEAFF
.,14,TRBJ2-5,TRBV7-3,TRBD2,TGTGCCAGCAGCTTAACGGGCGGGGGAGAGACCCAGTACTTC,CASSLTGGGETQYF
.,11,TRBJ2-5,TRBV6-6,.,TGTGCCAGCAGTTACCAGGGGACCCAGTACTTC,CASSYQGTQYF
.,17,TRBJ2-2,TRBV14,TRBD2,TGTGCCAGCAGCCAAGATTCCGCGGGGGGGCTGACCGGGGAGCTGTTTTTT,CASSQDSAGGLTGELFF
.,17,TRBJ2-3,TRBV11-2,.,TGTGCCAGCAGCTTGGGAGGAAGCTACCGGGTCGCCGATACGCAGTATTTT,CASSLGGSYRVADTQYF
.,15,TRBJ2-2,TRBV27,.,TGTGCCAGCAGTATTTCCGGGTCTTTAACCGGGGAGCTGTTTTTT,CASSISGSLTGELFF
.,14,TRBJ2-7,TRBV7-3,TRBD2,TGTGCCAGCAGCTTGGGGGGACTAGCGAACGAGCAGTACTTC,CASSLGGLANEQYF
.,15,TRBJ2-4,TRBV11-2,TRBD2,TGTGCCAGCAGCTTAGGGGGGGGAGGATTAGACATTCAGTACTTC,CASSLGGGGLDIQYF
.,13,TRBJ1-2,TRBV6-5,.,TGTGCCAGCAGTTACACAGGGCACAATGGCTACACCTTC,CASSYTGHNGYTF
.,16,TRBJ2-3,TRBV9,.,TGTGCCAGCAGCCCACCTCCGGGGGAAAGCACAGATACGCAGTATTTT,CASSPPPGESTDTQYF
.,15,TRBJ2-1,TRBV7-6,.,TGTGCCAGCAGCTTAACCCCAGGGGACGGGGACGAGCAGTTCTTC,CASSLTPGDGDEQFF
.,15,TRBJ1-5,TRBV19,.,TGTGCCAGTAGTATTCTACAGGGTATCAATCAGCCCCAGCATTTT,CASSILQGINQPQHF
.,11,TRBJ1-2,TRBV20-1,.,TGCAGTGCTATAACAGGGAGAGGCTACACCTTC,CSAITGRGYTF
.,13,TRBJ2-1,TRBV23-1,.,TGCGCCAGCAGGTATGGAACGAGCGATGAGCAGTTCTTC,CASRYGTSDEQFF
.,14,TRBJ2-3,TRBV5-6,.,TGTGCCAGCAGCCCCCAACGGGGGAGAGATACGCAGTATTTT,CASSPQRGRDTQYF
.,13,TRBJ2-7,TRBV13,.,TGTGCCAGCAGCCCGCGGGCCTCCTACGAGCAGTACTTC,CASSPRASYEQYF
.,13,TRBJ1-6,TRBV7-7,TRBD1,TGTGCTAGCAGCTTAGGACAGGGTAGTCCCCTCCACTTT,CASSLGQGSPLHF
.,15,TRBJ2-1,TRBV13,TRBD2,TGTGCCAGCAGCCCGGGACTAGCGCGAGACAATGAGCAGTTCTTC,CASSPGLARDNEQFF
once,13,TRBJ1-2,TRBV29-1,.,TGCAGCGTTGACGGGGGGGGGATCTATGGCTACACCTTC,CSVDGGGIYGYTF
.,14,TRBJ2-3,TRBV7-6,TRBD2,TGTGCCAGCAGCCTAGCGGGGGGGGATGATACGCAGTATTTT,CASSLAGGDDTQYF
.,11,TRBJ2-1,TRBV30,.,TGTGCCTGGAGTGTAGCGAATGAGCAGTTCTTC,CAWSVANEQFF
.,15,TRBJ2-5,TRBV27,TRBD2,TGTGCCAGCAGTTCCGGGACTAGCGTCCAAGAGACCCAGTACTTC,CASSSGTSVQETQYF
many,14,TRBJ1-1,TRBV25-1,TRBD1,TGTGCCAGCAGTGAGCTGGGACAGATCACTGAAGCTTTCTTT,CASSELGQITEAFF
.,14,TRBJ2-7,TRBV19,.,TGTGCCAGTAGTATTGGCGGGGCCTCCTACGAGCAGTACTTC,CASSIGGASYEQYF
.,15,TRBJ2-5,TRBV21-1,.,TGTGCCAGCAGCAAAGAAGCGGGGGGGCGGGAGACCCAGTACTTC,CASSKEAGGRETQYF
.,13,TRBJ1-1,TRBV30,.,TGTGCCTGGAGCGATACAGGGAACACTGAAGCTTTCTTT,CAWSDTGNTEAFF
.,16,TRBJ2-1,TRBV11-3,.,TGTGCCAGCAGCTTAGGTTCGCCGAGCTCCTACAATGAGCAGTTCTTC,CASSLGSPSSYNEQFF
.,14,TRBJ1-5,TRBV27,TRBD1,TGTGCCAGCAGTTGGACAGGGGACAATCAGCCCCAGCATTTT,CASSWTGDNQPQHF
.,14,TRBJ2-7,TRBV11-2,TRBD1,TGTGCCAGCACCCTGGGACAGGGTCCCTACGAGCAGTACTTC,CASTLGQGPYEQYF
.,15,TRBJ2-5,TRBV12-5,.,TGTGCTAGTGGACCTGGGGCTAGCGCGGTAGAGACCCAGTACTTC,CASGPGASAVETQYF
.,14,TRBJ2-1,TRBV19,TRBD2,TGTGCCAGTAGTAGGACTAGCGGTTACAATGAGCAGTTCTTC,CASSRTSGYNEQFF
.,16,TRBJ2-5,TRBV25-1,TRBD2,TGTGCCAGCAGTGACTCCGGACTAGCGGAGGAAGAGACCCAGTACTTC,CASSDSGLAEEETQYF
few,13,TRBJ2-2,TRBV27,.,TGTGCCAGCAGACCTACGAACACCGGGGAGCTGTTTTTT,CASRPTNTGELFF
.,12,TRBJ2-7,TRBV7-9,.,TGTGCCATCCAGGGAGGGGGCTACGAGCAGTACTTC,CAIQGGGYEQYF
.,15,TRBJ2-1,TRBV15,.,TGTGCCACCAGCAGAGATCTGGGCGAGGGACAAGAGCAGTTCTTC,CATSRDLGEGQEQFF
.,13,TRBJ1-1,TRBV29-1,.,TGCAGCGTTGTTATGGGCGTGAACACTGAAGCTTTCTTT,CSVVMGVNTEAFF